This passage covers 10 T cell receptor beta chains from one sample sequenced in a study of T cell repertoires in cytomegalovirus infection. TCRdb reprocessed the reads with MiXCR, giving one entry per CDR3 protein. The table lists about 770,000 distinct CDR3 sequences, almost 30% of them singletons, with about an eighth in the top ten. The antigens these receptors bind are not known. The sample here was cultured CD8+ T cells from PBMCs, taken from culture after CMV antigen stimulation. These receptors were obtained from a human donor in good health (CMV status not recorded). Some clones in this sample may be carry-over from other donors' samples.

This chain uses TRBV7-3 with TRBJ1-2, with 7 bases aligning to TRBD1. V lost 0 bases, J lost 8 bases, and 6 bases stayed unmatched. The CDR3 extends over 14 amino acids. CDR1 SGHTA and CDR2 FQGTGA come from the germline V gene. The CDR3 bases are TGTGCCAGCAGCTTAACGGGACAGACGGGCGGCTACACCTTC. Encoded protein: CASSLTGQTGGYTF.

This clonotype was observed a few times. V gene TRBV11-2 combines with J gene TRBJ2-1, with D perhaps assigned TRBD1 or TRBD2 (6 bases each). Germline V lookup: CDR1 SGHAT, CDR2 FQNNGV. The germline V and J ends were trimmed by 6 bases and 6 bases, with 30 bases remaining between them. The CDR3 totals 19 residues. The chain's CDR3 is CASRIRRSNGGVGINEQFF. CDR3 bases: TGTGCCAGCAGGATAAGGAGGTCAAACGGGGGCGTAGGGATCAATGAGCAGTTCTTC. The entire variable domain, with the rest obtained from reference TRBV11-2 and TRBJ2-1, is as follows: EAGVAQSPRYKIIEKRQSVAFWCNPISGHATLYWYQQILGQGPKLLIQFQNNGVVDDSQLPKDRFSAERLKGVDSTLKIQPAKLEDSAVYLCASRIRRSNGGVGINEQFFGPGTRLTVL.

The chain carries TRBV7-9 and TRBJ1-3, with unresolved D. Trimming shortened V by 0 bases and J by 0 bases, and 9 bases separated the two germline ends. There are 16 residues in the CDR3. From germline, CDR1 is SEHNR and CDR2 FQNEAQ (reference sequence). This CDR3 reads CASSLAEPNSGNTIYF. CDR3 in DNA: TGTGCCAGCAGCTTAGCGGAACCCAACTCTGGAAACACCATATATTTT.

V is TRBV4-1 and J is TRBJ2-1, with 11 bases lining up with TRBD1. From germline, CDR1 is MGHRA and CDR2 YSYEKL. The CDR3 is 16 amino acids. V was pared by 3 bases and J by 3 bases, with 4 bases of the junction left unmatched. In DNA, the CDR3 is TGCGCCAGCAGCCATCGTGGGACAGGGGGCTACAATGAGCAGTTCTTC. As protein: CASSHRGTGGYNEQFF.

The chain employs TRBV12-3 or TRBV12-4 and TRBJ2-1; possible D gene TRBD1, 5 bases. Trimming pared 3 bases from V and 9 bases from J, leaving 9 bases between. The CDR3 is 12 amino acids. The CDR3 sequence is CASSFLRVEQFF. The DNA of the CDR3 is TGTGCCAGCAGTTTCCTCAGGGTTGAGCAGTTCTTC.

V is TRBV29-1 and J is TRBJ2-5, with a tentative D call TRBD1 (5 bases). From germline, CDR1 is SQVTM and CDR2 ANQGSEA. The V end was cut by 3 bases, the J end by 1 base, with 15 bases between. This CDR3 is built from 15 residues. The DNA for the CDR3 is TGCAGCGTTGACGTAGCCAGGGCAGCCCAAGAGACCCAGTACTTC. It specifies CSVDVARAAQETQYF.

This clonotype was counted a few times. The V call is TRBV27, the J call TRBJ2-3; D is unclear. From germline, CDR1 is MNHEY and CDR2 SMNVEV (reference sequence). V was clipped by 1 base and J by 0 bases, with 11 bases between them. CDR3 length: 16 amino acids. The CDR3, as DNA: TGTGCCAGCAGTTTATTGGGCGGCTTTAGCACAGATACGCAGTATTTT. It translates to CASSLLGGFSTDTQYF.

The genes are TRBV7-9 and TRBJ2-7; D gene uncertain. V was pared by 5 bases and J by 7 bases, with 12 bases between. The CDR3 has 12 residues. Per the germline V gene, CDR1 is SEHNR and CDR2 is FQNEAQ (reference sequence). The CDR3: CASSPELGEQYF. Here the CDR3 DNA reads TGTGCCAGCAGCCCAGAGCTAGGGGAGCAGTACTTC.

V and J are TRBV27 and TRBJ1-5; D not certain. The germline V gene encodes CDR1 MNHEY and CDR2 SMNVEV (reference sequence). The CDR3 runs 14 residues. The V end lost 2 bases, the J end lost 7 bases, and 12 bases lay between the germline ends. The CDR3: CASSLSRGKQPQHF. The CDR3 bases are TGTGCCAGCAGTTTAAGTCGTGGGAAGCAGCCCCAGCATTTT.

The chain links TRBV10-2 to TRBJ1-2; TRBD1 matches at 7 bases. Germline assignment: CDR1 WSHSY and CDR2 SAAADI. The V segment lost 7 bases and the J segment 8 bases; nucleotides outside the gene matches: 13. The CDR3 is 14 residues long. CDR3 region: CASISDRVGDGYTF. The CDR3 nucleotides read TGCGCCAGCATCTCTGACAGGGTAGGGGACGGCTACACCTTC.